This T cell receptor (beta chain) was documented in a study of blood T cell repertoires in COVID-19. Study-level information: Sample material is recorded as cDNA or gDNA derived from T cells, B-cell-depleted T cells, or PBMCs.

The repertoire was sequenced with immunoSEQ multiplex PCR; TCRdb's copy has only in-frame clones and lacks some. The table includes about 6,600 clones, 85% to 90% detected once. By share, this clone counts as large. Trimming removed 5 bases at V and 2 bases at J, with 19 bases between. The germline gives CDR1 LNHDA, CDR2 SQIVND (reference sequence). This CDR3 spans 17 amino acids. This receptor was identified in an elderly man with active COVID-19. The chain links TRBV19 to TRBJ1-3; D may be TRBD1 (6 bases). The source material was peripheral blood. Here the CDR3 reads CASSGQNRVKTGNTIYF. The CDR3, as DNA: TGTGCCAGTAGTGGTCAGAACAGGGTGAAAACTGGAAACACCATATATTTT.